This entry lists 9 T cell receptor beta chains sequenced from one sample in a study of T cell repertoires in cytomegalovirus infection. TCRdb passed the reads through MiXCR, listing each CDR3 protein once. Of hundreds of thousands of distinct CDR3 sequences listed, 24% are singletons. Sequencing used CD8+ T cells from PBMCs. The receptors here all came from a human donor in good health (CMV status not recorded). Some clones in this sample may be carry-over from other donors' samples.

This clonotype was detected ten times or more. The CDR3 protein is CASSPSSGGANEQFF. The CDR3 DNA follows: TGTGCCAGCAGTCCTTCGAGCGGGGGGGCCAATGAGCAGTTCTTC. The rearrangement joins TRBV28 to TRBJ2-1; 10 nucleotides match TRBD2. Looked up from germline, CDR1 is MDHEN and CDR2 is SYDVKM. The V gene end was trimmed by 5 bases and the J gene end by 6 bases; junction bases not matched to a gene: 7. This CDR3 spans 15 amino acids.

This chain links TRBV4-2 with TRBJ1-2; D might be TRBD1 (6 bases). The V end was cut by 5 bases, the J end by 6 bases, with 16 bases between. CDR3 length: 14 amino acids. From germline, CDR1 is LGHNA and CDR2 YNFKEQ. Written as DNA, the CDR3 is TGTGCCAGCAGCAGTTACAGGGATGGCGATGGCTACACCTTC. Translated, it gives CASSSYRDGDGYTF.

About this clonotype: The junction departs from the called germline gene at one end, perhaps through a read error. The rearrangement uses TRBV7-6 and TRBJ2-5; the D gene is possibly TRBD1 (6 bases). The CDR3 spans 12 residues. Germline CDR1 is SGHVS and CDR2 is FNYEAQ. CDR3 residues: CATRQVLEIQYF. The CDR3 DNA sequence: TGTGCCACCCGACAGGTTTTGGAGATCCAGTACTTC.

The genes are TRBV2 and TRBJ1-3, with D perhaps matching TRBD1 (5 bases). Germline V gives CDR1 SNHLY, CDR2 FYNNEI. The CDR3 spans 17 residues. V shed 6 bases and J shed 0 bases, with 18 bases lying between them. CDR3 protein: CASSLGGTALSGNTIYF. The CDR3 region has the DNA TGTGCCAGCAGCCTTGGGGGGACGGCTCTCTCTGGAAACACCATATATTTT.

This clonotype was picked up a small number of times. This chain uses TRBV6-6 with TRBJ2-7; TRBD2 is a possible D gene (7 bases). V was pared by 1 base and J by 5 bases, with 15 bases between. CDR1 is MNHNY and CDR2 is SVGAGI in the germline V gene (reference sequence). The CDR3 has 15 residues. The CDR3 here is CASSYWGAGADEQYF. The CDR3 bases are TGTGCCAGCAGTTACTGGGGGGCGGGGGCCGACGAGCAGTACTTC.

This clonotype was seen a few times. The genes are TRBV7-9 and TRBJ2-6, with 7 bases aligning to TRBD2. The CDR3 extends over 15 amino acids. Germline loops: CDR1 SEHNR, CDR2 FQNEAQ (reference sequence). J was trimmed by 0 bases and V by 11 bases; bases with no gene match: 7. The CDR3 nucleotides are TGTGCCGGGGGGGAGATCCACTCTGGGGCCAACGTCCTGACTTTC. This encodes CAGGEIHSGANVLTF.

This clonotype was seen a few times. V is TRBV6-2 or TRBV6-3 and J is TRBJ1-5; TRBD1 matches 7 bases. With V trimmed by 5 bases and J by 0 bases, 10 bases remained unmatched. Germline CDR1 reads MNHEY; CDR2 reads SVGEGT. The CDR3 is made up of 17 amino acids. In nucleotides, the CDR3 is TGTGCCAGCAGTCAGACAGGGATATCTCATAGCAATCAGCCCCAGCATTTT. It encodes CASSQTGISHSNQPQHF.

The chain links TRBV6-1 to TRBJ1-1, with TRBD1 as a possible D gene (6 bases). The CDR3 is made up of 14 amino acids. The germline V gene has CDR1 MNHNS and CDR2 SASEGT. Trimming stripped 6 bases from V and 4 bases from J, with 15 bases between. CDR3: CASSGQTGSTEAFF. The CDR3 DNA sequence: TGTGCCAGCAGCGGACAGACCGGATCCACTGAAGCTTTCTTT.

The chain carries TRBV9 and TRBJ1-1; no clear D gene. Germline values: CDR1 SGDLS, CDR2 YYNGEE. The V and J ends lost 0 bases and 0 bases respectively, with 6 bases between them. The CDR3 has 14 amino acids. In DNA, the CDR3 is TGTGCCAGCAGCGTAGGCTCGGTGAACACTGAAGCTTTCTTT. This encodes CASSVGSVNTEAFF.